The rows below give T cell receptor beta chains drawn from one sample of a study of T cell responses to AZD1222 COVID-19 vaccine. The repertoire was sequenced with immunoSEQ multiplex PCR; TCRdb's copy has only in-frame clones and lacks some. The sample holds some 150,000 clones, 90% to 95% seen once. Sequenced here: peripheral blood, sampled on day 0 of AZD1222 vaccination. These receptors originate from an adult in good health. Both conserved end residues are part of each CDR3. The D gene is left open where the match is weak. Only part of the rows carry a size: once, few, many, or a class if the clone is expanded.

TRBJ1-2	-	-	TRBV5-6	TGTGCCAGCAGCTCAGGGGTATTCTATGGCTACACCTTC	CASSSGVFYGYTF
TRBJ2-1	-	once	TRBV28	TGTGCCAGCGCTTTAGGGGGGGCCTACAATGAGCAGTTCTTC	CASALGGAYNEQFF
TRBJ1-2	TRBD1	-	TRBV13	TGTGCCAGCAGCTGGGGACAGGGCTATGGCTACACCTTC	CASSWGQGYGYTF
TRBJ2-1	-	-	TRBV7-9	TGTGCCAGCAGCTTAGCGACGGGGGTCTACAATGAGCAGTTCTTC	CASSLATGVYNEQFF
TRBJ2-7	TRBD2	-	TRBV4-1	TGCGCCAGCACCCCCCTTGTGGGAGCGGGGGGCCTCTACGAGCAGTACTTC	CASTPLVGAGGLYEQYF
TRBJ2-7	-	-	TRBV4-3	TGCGCCAGCAGCCAAACACAGGGGGGGGAGCAGTACTTC	CASSQTQGGEQYF
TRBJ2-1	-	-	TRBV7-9	TGTGCCAGCAGCTCCTCCGGACAGAGAAGATACAATGAGCAGTTCTTC	CASSSSGQRRYNEQFF
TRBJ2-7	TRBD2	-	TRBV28	TGTGCCAGCCTAGCGGGGGGCCCAACCTACGAGCAGTACTTC	CASLAGGPTYEQYF
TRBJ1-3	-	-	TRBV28	TGTGCCAGCAGTGGCCATCGGGACACCATATATTTT	CASSGHRDTIYF
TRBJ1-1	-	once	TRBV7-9	TGTGCCAGCAGCTTAGCGAGCACCCACACTGAAGCTTTCTTT	CASSLASTHTEAFF